The clone carrying this TCR beta chain was observed a handful of times. This sample stems from a study of T-cell reconstitution after alpha-beta-depleted transplantation in children. V trimming: 1 base; J trimming: 7 bases; junction bases outside the gene matches: 4. There are 15 residues in the CDR3. Germline lookup yields CDR1 SGHRS and CDR2 YFSETQ. For TCRbeta, the library was prepared with unique molecular identifiers. From the PCR reads, TCRdb called clonotypes with MiXCR, one entry per CDR3 protein. The top ten clones hold around 4% of a sample with some 590,000 distinct CDR3 sequences, about 11% of them seen once.

The sequencing here drew on PBMCs from the stem cell graft donor, taken from the stem cell graft. The clonotype comes from a human donor who donated a stem cell graft to a child with acute myeloid leukemia. The chain links TRBV5-1 to TRBJ2-1; 11 nucleotides align to TRBD1. Here the CDR3 reads CASSLWDRGTNEQFF. In DNA form, the CDR3 reads TGCGCCAGCAGCTTGTGGGACAGGGGGACGAATGAGCAGTTCTTC.